Listed below are T cell receptor beta chains from one sample, sequenced in a study of regulatory and conventional T cells in breast cancer. Via MiXCR, TCRdb re-called the PCR reads, giving one row per CDR3 protein. The sample yields 9,500 to 13,000 distinct CDR3 sequences, about 32% seen once. Sequenced input: conventional T cells from blood. All receptors come from a male donor in good health. Both conserved end residues are part of each CDR3.

J gene	V gene	CDR3 protein
TRBJ2-5	TRBV7-2	CASSSDRLQYF
TRBJ2-3	TRBV12-3/TRBV12-4	CASSRVLTGADTQYF
TRBJ2-7	TRBV6-2/TRBV6-3	CASSHKNRDRSFLLRGEQYF
TRBJ2-5	TRBV12-3/TRBV12-4	CASSLLEETQYF
TRBJ1-1	TRBV20-1	CSARALGGTEAFF
TRBJ2-2	TRBV6-5	CASRVELNTGELFF
TRBJ2-1	TRBV29-1	CSATSLAGGFYNEQFF
TRBJ1-6	TRBV11-2	CASSLRTGTVSDSPLHF
TRBJ1-2	TRBV7-2	CASSPHPGQGYGYTF
TRBJ2-3	TRBV20-1	CSASGTDSTDTQYF
TRBJ2-1	TRBV24-1	CATSDPTRGVDNEQFF
TRBJ2-7	TRBV12-3/TRBV12-4	CASSFRGAYEQYF
TRBJ1-6	TRBV6-6	CASSYEGYNSPLHF
TRBJ1-2	TRBV11-2	CASSPGRDYGYTF
TRBJ1-1	TRBV20-1	CSASRGQNTEAFF
TRBJ1-4	TRBV28	CASSSTGAAEKLFF
TRBJ2-1	TRBV3-1	CASRSLAGGPAEQFF
TRBJ2-5	TRBV6-2/TRBV6-3	CASKSTGGFGETQYF
TRBJ2-1	TRBV30	CAWNKGYNEQFF
TRBJ2-7	TRBV19	CASSIARATSYEQYF
TRBJ2-3	TRBV7-2	CACSFERGLTTDTQYF
TRBJ2-3	TRBV5-1	CASSRDPEKDTQYF
TRBJ2-5	TRBV5-1	CATTGGTAVEETQYF
TRBJ2-7	TRBV6-1	CASRGDTKTYEQYF
TRBJ2-1	TRBV12-3/TRBV12-4	CASSRPARGGHNEQFF
TRBJ2-7	TRBV25-1	CASSSSGTASYEQYF
TRBJ2-7	TRBV11-2	CASSLDRGPSYEQYF
TRBJ1-1	TRBV11-3	CASSVNLGSLFEAFF
TRBJ1-4	TRBV5-1	CASSGGQGAFLANEKLFF
TRBJ2-7	TRBV20-1	CSATHYEQYF
TRBJ2-3	TRBV7-9	CASSPLTSGARTDTQYF
TRBJ1-3	TRBV20-1	CSARDDASGNTIYF
TRBJ1-1	TRBV25-1	CASRAYMTEAFF
TRBJ1-2	TRBV11-1	CASSLGDYGYTF
TRBJ1-1	TRBV5-1	CASSLAGTGGTEAFF
TRBJ2-3	TRBV5-1	CASSLVTVDTQYF
TRBJ2-7	TRBV6-2/TRBV6-3	CASSPRITVGTGFYEQYF
TRBJ2-1	TRBV7-2	CASSITWGVSPTRYNEQFF
TRBJ1-6	TRBV10-3	CAISETDPSGSPLHF
TRBJ2-3	TRBV11-2	CANSFQGLEADTQYF
TRBJ2-1	TRBV7-8	CASSPRTSGTYNEQFF
TRBJ2-3	TRBV30	CAWSEQGTSTDTQYF
TRBJ2-7	TRBV5-1	CASSLAGTGGDEQYF
TRBJ1-5	TRBV7-2	CASSLGVSSNQPQHF
TRBJ1-4	TRBV6-1	CASRNSRKATNEKLFF
TRBJ1-5	TRBV6-2/TRBV6-3	CASIQQGAGNQPQHF